The T cell receptor (beta chain) under discussion was sequenced for a study of blood T cells in healthy people across ages. Study observations and caveats: Observed TCR beta diversity showed a strong correlation with the percentage of naive T cells as measured by flow cytometry. Both higher diversity and more naive CD4+ cells marked long-lived donors when set against aged donors.

As for this clonotype: Its antigen is not known.

A J-beta primer mix and a sample-barcoded 5' primer were used in a second PCR of about 7 to 12 cycles. TCRdb itself ran the 5' RACE reads through MiXCR, one entry per CDR3 protein. Among around 1.5 million distinct CDR3 sequences listed, approximately 42% were seen once. Per sample, at least 5 micrograms of total RNA were extracted. The sequenced sample was blood. This sequence was found in a woman under 30 in good health.

The CDR3 nucleotides are TGTGCCAGCAGCCAAGATCCGAGGGGGGGCGGCACAGATACGCAGTATTTT. This gives the protein CASSQDPRGGGTDTQYF. The rearrangement uses TRBV4-2 and TRBJ2-3, with D perhaps matching TRBD2 (7 bases). This CDR3 has 17 residues. V lost 0 bases to trimming and J lost 1 base, with 14 bases between them. Germline V gene data show CDR1 as LGHNA and CDR2 as YNFKEQ.